The clone carrying this TCR beta chain was observed a few times. The entry originates in a study of cytomegalovirus exposure and HLA in healthy donors. Healthy donors of bone marrow made up the group. The trim removed 0 bases at V and 6 bases at J, leaving 6 bases unmatched. The CDR3 has 14 amino acids. The germline V gene encodes CDR1 SGHNT and CDR2 YYREEE (reference sequence). Use of 60 Vbeta and 13 Jbeta primers characterized the PCR. Clones were read by immunoSEQ multiplex PCR, and TCRdb kept only the in-frame ones, dropping some. The data contain roughly 100,000 clones, 15% of them singletons. The sample was PBMCs. The clonotype originates from a female donor in good health and CMV-seronegative. The V and J genes are TRBV5-4 and TRBJ2-7, with 7 bases fitting TRBD2. CDR3 in amino acids: CASSLVTSAREQYF. In nucleotides, the CDR3 is TGTGCCAGCAGCTTGGTAACTAGCGCGCGCGAGCAGTACTTC.